This TCR beta chain derives from a study of Ad26.COV2.S vaccination and SARS-CoV-2 variants. Study-level points and caveats: Compared with placebo recipients, vaccine recipients had higher spike-specific TCR breadth.

Remarks on this clone: The target antigen is unknown.

The data were produced by immunoSEQ multiplex PCR, yet TCRdb's version contains in-frame clones alone and is incomplete. Of some 190,000 clones in the sample, roughly 85% were seen once. Germline V gene lookup returns CDR1 GTSNPN and CDR2 SVGIG (reference sequence). The CDR3 loop spans 14 amino acids. Trimming shortened V by 3 bases and J by 0 bases, and 6 bases separated the two germline ends. The sequence was obtained from a human donor who had recovered from COVID-19. The chain recombines TRBV30 with TRBJ2-6; D is ambiguous. The sequences come from peripheral blood, collected after recovery from COVID-19. In nucleotides, the CDR3 is TGTGCCTGGAGCCGGTACTCTGGGGCCAACGTCCTGACTTTC. Translated: CAWSRYSGANVLTF.